The present TCR beta chain was sequenced within a study of PD-L1 blockade in urothelial cancer. Study-level background: Male patients with bladder-origin urothelial cancer numbered about 85% of the 29. Blood analysis took place 3 weeks (second dose) and 6 weeks after treatment start. Counts from blood samples showed a median of approximately 150,000 T cells. General study results and limits: When pretreatment blood TCR clonality was below the median, it predicted better survival.

Per the germline V gene, CDR1 is SGHNT and CDR2 is YENEEA. V lost 4 bases and J lost 5, with 12 bases in between. The CDR3 sequence is 14 residues long. Noted time point: pretreatment peripheral blood. In its sample, this clone was seen a few times. Antigen unknown. The table came from immunoSEQ multiplex PCR; TCRdb's copy has only in-frame clones and leaves some out. The data contain 55,000 to 85,000 clones, roughly 84% of them singletons. The rearrangement uses TRBV11-3 and TRBJ2-1, with D maybe TRBD1 (7 bases). Sequenced material: PBMCs, taken around atezolizumab (anti-PD-L1) treatment. The TCR was taken from a woman in her 70s with urothelial cancer. This CDR3 is CASSSRDSNNEQFF. The CDR3 DNA follows: TGTGCCAGCAGCTCGCGGGACAGTAACAATGAGCAGTTCTTC.